This is a list of T cell receptor beta chains from one sample in a study of blood T cell repertoires in COVID-19. Sequencing used immunoSEQ multiplex PCR; TCRdb keeps in-frame clones, though not all of them. The data contain 200,000 to 300,000 clones, approximately 85% of them seen just once; the ten biggest clones take up over 7.5%. Sequenced input: PBMCs or T cells enriched from blood (not recorded which). The origin of the receptors is a woman aged 50 to 60 with acute COVID-19. CDR3s include the opening cysteine and the closing phenylalanine or tryptophan. A D gene is named only where the DNA matches it firmly. The size field is filled for only some rows; it gives once, few, many or a size class.

D gene	V gene	J gene	clone size	CDR3 protein	CDR3 DNA
TRBD1	TRBV6-2/TRBV6-3	TRBJ1-5	NA	CASSPGTGGSQPQHF	TGTGCCAGCAGCCCCGGGACAGGGGGCAGTCAGCCCCAGCATTTT
TRBD1	TRBV12-5	TRBJ1-6	NA	CASAAGTGSFSPLHF	TGTGCTAGTGCTGCCGGGACAGGGAGTTTCTCACCCCTCCACTTT
NA	TRBV9	TRBJ1-6	NA	CASSAGGQWDNYSPLHF	TGTGCCAGCAGCGCCGGGGGGCAGTGGGACAACTATTCACCCCTCCACTTT
NA	TRBV19	TRBJ1-2	NA	CASSNSGYGYTF	TGTGCCAGTAGTAATAGCGGCTATGGCTACACCTTC
NA	TRBV4-2	TRBJ2-5	once	CASSQGEKETQYF	TGTGCCAGCAGCCAAGGAGAGAAAGAGACCCAGTACTTC
TRBD2	TRBV5-4	TRBJ2-6	NA	CASSGEGPLSSGANVLTF	TGTGCCAGCAGCGGGGAGGGGCCGCTGAGCAGTGGGGCCAACGTCCTGACTTTC
TRBD2	TRBV6-5	TRBJ2-1	NA	CASSAMSGGPNEQFF	TGTGCCAGCAGCGCGATGAGCGGGGGCCCCAATGAGCAGTTCTTC
NA	TRBV19	TRBJ1-1	NA	CASSPAVGRLNTEAFF	TGTGCCAGTTCGCCTGCTGTGGGGCGATTGAACACTGAAGCTTTCTTT
NA	TRBV7-2	TRBJ1-2	NA	CASSFEGGIYGYTF	TGTGCCAGCAGCTTTGAGGGGGGGATCTATGGCTACACCTTC
NA	TRBV7-2	TRBJ1-6	NA	CASSLGRANNSPLHF	TGTGCCAGCAGCTTGGGCAGGGCCAATAATTCACCCCTCCACTTT
NA	TRBV28	TRBJ1-5	NA	CASSLGGYSNQPQHF	TGTGCCAGCAGTTTGGGGGGGTATAGCAATCAGCCCCAGCATTTT
TRBD1	TRBV29-1	TRBJ2-4	NA	CSALGQGGVLAKNIQYF	TGCAGCGCCCTCGGACAGGGGGGAGTCCTGGCCAAAAACATTCAGTACTTC
NA	TRBV6-5	TRBJ1-3	NA	CASRPTAYSGNTIYF	TGTGCCAGCAGACCCACCGCGTACTCTGGAAACACCATATATTTT
NA	TRBV9	TRBJ1-2	few	CASSVARNGYTF	TGTGCCAGCAGCGTAGCCAGGAATGGCTACACCTTC
TRBD2	TRBV10-3	TRBJ2-1	NA	CAISELGGDNEQFF	TGTGCCATCAGTGAGTTGGGAGGGGACAATGAGCAGTTCTTC
TRBD2	TRBV5-1	TRBJ2-1	once	CASSLGLAGTFSYNEQFF	TGCGCCAGCAGCCTCGGACTAGCGGGGACGTTCTCCTACAATGAGCAGTTCTTC
NA	TRBV5-1	TRBJ2-5	NA	CASSSGAGGRVETQYF	TGCGCCAGCAGCTCAGGCGCCGGGGGTAGGGTGGAGACCCAGTACTTC
TRBD2	TRBV9	TRBJ2-5	NA	CASSVTGLGGETQYF	TGTGCCAGCAGCGTAACAGGACTAGGCGGAGAGACCCAGTACTTC
TRBD1	TRBV19	TRBJ1-3	NA	CASSTRGGASGNTIYF	TGTGCCAGTAGTACAAGAGGGGGCGCGTCTGGAAACACCATATATTTT
TRBD1	TRBV5-4	TRBJ2-7	NA	CASSYGQAAYEQYF	TGTGCCAGCAGCTATGGACAGGCCGCCTACGAGCAGTACTTC
NA	TRBV9	TRBJ1-1	NA	CASSVGGRVENTEAFF	TGTGCCAGCAGCGTAGGAGGGCGCGTAGAGAACACTGAAGCTTTCTTT
TRBD1	TRBV5-5	TRBJ2-3	few	CASSLATLQGGTGTDTQYF	TGTGCCAGCAGCTTGGCCACATTACAGGGGGGAACTGGCACAGATACGCAGTATTTT
NA	TRBV19	TRBJ1-2	NA	CASSDRRTRDGYTF	TGTGCCAGTAGTGATCGCCGGACTCGGGATGGCTACACCTTC
TRBD1	TRBV27	TRBJ1-1	NA	CASSIQGAATEAFF	TGTGCCAGCAGTATACAGGGGGCAGCCACTGAAGCTTTCTTT
NA	TRBV13	TRBJ2-5	few	CASSPGVTEAQETQYF	TGTGCCAGCAGCCCCGGAGTGACCGAGGCCCAAGAGACCCAGTACTTC
TRBD1	TRBV19	TRBJ1-5	NA	CASSAQGVNNQPQHF	TGTGCCAGTAGTGCCCAGGGGGTGAACAATCAGCCCCAGCATTTT